This TCR beta chain appears in the sequencing data of a study of blood T cell repertoires in COVID-19. Produced via immunoSEQ multiplex PCR; TCRdb's table is partial and in-frame only. The data contain fewer than 250,000 clones, 89% of them singletons. The V gene lost 5 bases and the J gene lost 0 bases, with 10 bases spanning the gap. CDR1 is SGHTA and CDR2 is FQGNSA in the germline V gene. The CDR3 spans 15 residues. The TCR sequence derives from a woman aged 40 to 50 with acute or convalescent COVID-19. The material sequenced was peripheral blood. The V and J genes are TRBV7-2 and TRBJ1-4, with TRBD1 as a possible D gene (5 bases). The CDR3 DNA reads TGTGCCAGCAGCAACACAGGTGCAACTAATGAAAAACTGTTTTTT. Protein product: CASSNTGATNEKLFF. The full variable domain, rest sourced from reference TRBV7-2 and TRBJ1-4, is GAGVSQSPSNKVTEKGKDVELRCDPISGHTALYWYRQSLGQGLEFLIYFQGNSAPDKSGLPSDRFSAERTGGSVSTLTIQRTQQEDSAVYLCASSNTGATNEKLFFGSGTQLSVL.